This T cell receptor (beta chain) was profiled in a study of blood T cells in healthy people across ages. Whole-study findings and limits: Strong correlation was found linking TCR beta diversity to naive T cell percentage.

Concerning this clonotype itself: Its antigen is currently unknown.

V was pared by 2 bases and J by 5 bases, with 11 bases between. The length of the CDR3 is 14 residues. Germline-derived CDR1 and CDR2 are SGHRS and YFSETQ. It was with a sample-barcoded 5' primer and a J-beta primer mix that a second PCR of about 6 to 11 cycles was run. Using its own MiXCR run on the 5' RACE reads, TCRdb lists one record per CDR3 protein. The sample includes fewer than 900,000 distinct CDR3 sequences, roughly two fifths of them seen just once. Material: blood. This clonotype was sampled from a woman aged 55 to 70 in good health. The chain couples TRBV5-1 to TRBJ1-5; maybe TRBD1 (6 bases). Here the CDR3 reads CASSFGGWDQPQHF. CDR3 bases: TGCGCCAGCAGCTTTGGGGGCTGGGATCAGCCCCAGCATTTT.